The next 27 T cell receptor beta chains were all read from a single sample in a study of blood T cell repertoires in COVID-19. The data were produced by immunoSEQ multiplex PCR, yet TCRdb's version contains in-frame clones alone and is incomplete. Of under 300,000 clones listed, roughly 90% are singletons. The source material was peripheral blood. The receptors were gathered from a middle-aged woman who had recovered from COVID-19.

The chain uses TRBV27 and TRBJ2-1, with TRBD2 matching over 10 bases. The CDR3 length is 16 residues. Germline trimming cut 7 bases from V and 9 bases from J; bases unmatched to any gene: 15. The germline V gene encodes CDR1 MNHEY and CDR2 SMNVEV (reference sequence). CDR3 nucleotide sequence: TGTGCCAGCATCAGGGCGGCTAGCGGGAGTTACGGTGAGCAGTTCTTC. Translating gives CASIRAASGSYGEQFF.

The chain uses TRBV11-2 and TRBJ2-2, with 10 nucleotides matching TRBD2. Germline V CDR1 and CDR2: SGHAT, FQNNGV. The J segment lost 1 base and the V segment lost 6 bases, leaving 8 bases of the junction unmatched. The CDR3 is 17 amino acids. CDR3 protein: CASRIGASGRNTGELFF. In nucleotides, the CDR3 is TGTGCCAGCAGGATCGGGGCTAGCGGGAGGAACACCGGGGAGCTGTTTTTT.

The rearrangement links TRBV6-6 to TRBJ2-7; TRBD1 matches at 9 bases. V dropped 8 bases and J dropped 5; count of bases not matched to a gene: 10. The CDR3 loop spans 14 amino acids. Germline CDR1 is MNHNY and CDR2 is SVGAGI (reference sequence). The CDR3 nucleotides read TGTGCCAGCCGGCGGGGACAGGGTGCCAACGAGCAGTACTTC. Protein sequence: CASRRGQGANEQYF.

Only one count was recorded for this clone. V gene TRBV2 combines with J gene TRBJ2-3; 12 positions agree with TRBD2. V was clipped by 5 bases and J by 5 bases; unmatched bases: 8. CDR1 is SNHLY and CDR2 is FYNNEI in the germline V gene. The CDR3 spans 16 residues. The chain's CDR3 is CASSQGGLAGGDTQYF. As DNA, the CDR3 is TGTGCCAGCAGTCAGGGGGGACTAGCGGGCGGAGATACGCAGTATTTT.

The gene calls are TRBV19 and TRBJ1-6; 9 bases line up with TRBD1. Germline values: CDR1 LNHDA, CDR2 SQIVND (reference sequence). V shed 6 bases, J shed 4 bases, and the junction held 7 bases outside the gene matches. CDR3 length equals 16 residues. The DNA of the CDR3 is TGTGCCAGTAGCCTTGGACAGGGGAGTTATAATTCACCCCTCCACTTT. It encodes CASSLGQGSYNSPLHF.

Worth noting for this clone: One end of the junction varies from germline; a read error may be responsible. The chain recombines TRBV7-8 with TRBJ2-1; the D gene is possibly TRBD2 (5 bases). The CDR3 spans 18 residues. CDR1 and CDR2 (germline): SGHVS, FQNEAQ. This CDR3 is CASSLWGVDGVPYDEQFF. In DNA form, the CDR3 reads TGTGCCAGCAGCTTATGGGGAGTGGATGGGGTTCCCTACGATGAGCAGTTCTTC.

The CDR3 here is CASSWPSNTGELFF. As DNA, the CDR3 is TGCGCCAGCAGCTGGCCATCAAACACCGGGGAGCTGTTTTTT. The J gene is TRBJ2-2, the V gene TRBV5-1, with D hard to call. Trimming stripped 3 bases from V and 2 bases from J, with 8 bases between. This CDR3 contains 14 residues. CDR1 is SGHRS, CDR2 YFSETQ, per germline.

The chain has TRBV30 and TRBJ1-2, with a tentative D call TRBD1 (5 bases). This CDR3 is built from 14 residues. The V end was cut by 0 bases, the J end by 4 bases, with 12 bases between. Germline V lookup: CDR1 GTSNPN, CDR2 SVGIG (reference sequence). DNA for the CDR3: TGTGCCTGGAGTGTACAGGATTGGGGCTATGGCTACACCTTC. Translated, it gives CAWSVQDWGYGYTF.

J is TRBJ2-1 and V is TRBV27, with TRBD1 matching 11 bases. The CDR3 has 15 residues. From germline, CDR1 is MNHEY and CDR2 SMNVEV (reference sequence). V shed 6 bases, J shed 4 bases, and the junction held 5 bases outside the gene matches. The CDR3 DNA reads TGTGCCAGCAGACAGGGACAGGGGGGGTACAATGAGCAGTTCTTC. Translation: CASRQGQGGYNEQFF.

The chain is built from TRBV19 and TRBJ1-2; TRBD1 matches at 10 bases. The CDR3 is made up of 15 amino acids. Germline CDR1 reads LNHDA; CDR2 reads SQIVND (reference sequence). V shed 3 bases, J shed 3 bases, and the junction held 4 bases outside the gene matches. In DNA form, the CDR3 reads TGTGCCAGTAGTATTGCCGGGACAGGGGACTATGGCTACACCTTC. Its translation is CASSIAGTGDYGYTF.

The J gene is TRBJ1-1, the V gene TRBV5-1; TRBD1 agrees at 7 bases. V was clipped by 4 bases and J by 3 bases; unmatched bases: 15. Germline V gene data show CDR1 as SGHRS and CDR2 as YFSETQ. This CDR3 has 17 residues. This chain's CDR3 is CASSVGTVAVVYTEAFF. The CDR3 bases are TGCGCCAGCAGCGTTGGGACAGTCGCGGTTGTTTACACTGAAGCTTTCTTT.

Concerning this clone itself: Mismatch with germline at one junction end may stem from a read error. This same CDR3 is encoded by further DNA sequences in the sample. The chain employs TRBV3-1 (or the pseudogene TRBV3-2) and TRBJ2-7, with D hard to call. The V gene's germline CDR1 is LGHDT and CDR2 YNNKEL (reference sequence). The CDR3 length is 15 residues. The CDR3, as DNA: TGTGCCAGCAGTCAAGAGGAAAACAGTAACTACGAGCAGTACTTC. It yields the protein CASSQEENSNYEQYF.

The rearrangement joins TRBV28 to TRBJ2-5, with 9 nucleotides matching TRBD2. This CDR3 region has 15 residues. The V and J ends lost 6 bases and 1 base, in that order; junction bases with no gene match: 6. Germline assignment: CDR1 MDHEN and CDR2 SYDVKM. The CDR3: CASSGGGAVQETQYF. Written as DNA, the CDR3 is TGTGCCAGCAGCGGCGGGGGGGCGGTCCAAGAGACCCAGTACTTC.

V and J are TRBV7-9 and TRBJ1-4, with no clear D. The germline CDR1 and CDR2 sequences are SEHNR and FQNEAQ (reference sequence). The CDR3 extends over 16 amino acids. Trimming removed 0 bases at V and 7 bases at J, with 15 bases between. The CDR3, as DNA: TGTGCCAGCAGCTTAGCCGGGATCTCGGAGGGTGAAAAACTGTTTTTT. Its translation: CASSLAGISEGEKLFF.

The V gene is TRBV6-2 or TRBV6-3, the J gene TRBJ2-7; 9 bases match TRBD2. The germline CDR1 and CDR2 sequences are MNHEY and SVGEGT. The trim removed 1 base at V and 1 base at J, leaving 5 bases unmatched. The CDR3 consists of 16 residues. CDR3 bases: TGTGCCAGCAGTTACTTGGTTAGCGGGGGATCCTACGAGCAGTACTTC. Protein product: CASSYLVSGGSYEQYF.

The CDR3 nucleotides are TGTGCCAGCAAGGACACCAGGGAGCAGTACTTC. This sequence encodes CASKDTREQYF. The chain couples TRBV2 to TRBJ2-7; D may be TRBD1 (5 bases). Looked up from germline, CDR1 is SNHLY and CDR2 is FYNNEI. The CDR3 loop spans 11 amino acids. The V end was cut by 7 bases, the J end by 7 bases, with 11 bases between.

This clone has only one observation. The chain has TRBV5-1 and TRBJ2-3; TRBD2 might be the D (6 bases). Trimming cost V 0 bases and J 2 bases, with 16 bases left between them. Germline CDR1 SGHRS, CDR2 YFSETQ. This CDR3 spans 17 amino acids. Written as DNA, the CDR3 is TGCGCCAGCAGCTTGGGGACCGCGGGACGGGACACAGATACGCAGTATTTT. This gives the protein CASSLGTAGRDTDTQYF.

The J gene is TRBJ2-4, the V gene TRBV5-4; 9 bases are a match to TRBD1. J gave up 7 bases and V 2 bases, and 4 bases lay outside the gene matches. The CDR3 is made up of 14 amino acids. Germline CDR1 reads SGHNT; CDR2 reads YYREEE (reference sequence). The CDR3 is CASSLQGAWNIQYF. The CDR3 bases are TGTGCCAGCAGCTTACAGGGGGCATGGAACATTCAGTACTTC.

The chain carries TRBV12-3 or TRBV12-4 and TRBJ2-2, with no clear D. V shed 6 bases and J shed 5 bases, with 10 bases lying between them. The CDR3 loop spans 13 amino acids. Written as DNA, the CDR3 is TGTGCCAGCAGCACCCTACGGACCGGGGAGCTGTTTTTT. This encodes CASSTLRTGELFF.

This clone was recorded once. The chain has TRBV12-3 or TRBV12-4 and TRBJ1-2; D unresolved. V was clipped by 0 bases and J by 11 bases, with 13 bases between them. The CDR3 runs to 13 residues. CDR3 residues: CASSLALPSAYTF. In DNA, the CDR3 is TGTGCCAGCAGTTTAGCGCTCCCTAGTGCGTACACCTTC.

The chain joins TRBV3-1 (or the pseudogene TRBV3-2) to TRBJ2-7; 7 bases agree with TRBD1. The CDR3 runs to 15 residues. Germline values: CDR1 LGHDT, CDR2 YNNKEL (reference sequence). With V trimmed by 1 base and J by 2 bases, 5 bases remained unmatched. The CDR3 coding sequence is TGTGCCAGCAGCCAAGGAGGGGGCCCTACCTACGAGCAGTACTTC. Translated, it gives CASSQGGGPTYEQYF.

The V and J genes are TRBV4-3 and TRBJ1-6, with a tentative D call TRBD1 (5 bases). Looked up from germline, CDR1 is LGHNA and CDR2 is YSLEER. The CDR3 runs to 18 residues. V shed 2 bases and J shed 5 bases, with 19 bases lying between them. This CDR3 is CASSQSLAVAGNNSPLHF. Here the CDR3 DNA reads TGCGCCAGCAGCCAATCATTGGCCGTGGCAGGGAATAATTCACCCCTCCACTTT.

The rearrangement uses TRBV6-5 and TRBJ1-5; possibly TRBD1 for D (5 bases). The V end was cut by 5 bases, the J end by 2 bases, with 13 bases between. The germline V gene encodes CDR1 MNHEY and CDR2 SVGAGI. The CDR3 spans 15 residues. CDR3 nucleotide sequence: TGTGCCAGCAGTCCAGGGTGGAAGGGCAATCAGCCCCAGCATTTT. Translation gives CASSPGWKGNQPQHF.

V is TRBV7-2 and J is TRBJ2-7; TRBD1 is a possible D gene (5 bases). This CDR3 contains 14 residues. CDR1 is SGHTA and CDR2 is FQGNSA in the germline V gene. V lost 5 bases and J 6 bases, leaving 17 bases between the germline ends. CDR3 amino acids: CASSPGFALSEQYF. DNA of the CDR3: TGTGCCAGCAGCCCAGGGTTCGCTCTGTCCGAGCAGTACTTC. The variable domain in full, completed from reference TRBV7-2 and TRBJ2-7, reads GAGVSQSPSNKVTEKGKDVELRCDPISGHTALYWYRQSLGQGLEFLIYFQGNSAPDKSGLPSDRFSAERTGGSVSTLTIQRTQQEDSAVYLCASSPGFALSEQYFGPGTRLTVT.

This chain uses TRBV6-2 or TRBV6-3 with TRBJ1-5, with no clear D. V lost 0 bases and J lost 0, with 18 bases in between. The CDR3 has 19 amino acids. Germline V gene sequence: CDR1 MNHEY, CDR2 SVGEGT. The CDR3 loop reads CASSYSATGKTNSNQPQHF. The CDR3 DNA sequence: TGTGCCAGCAGTTACTCGGCAACGGGGAAGACAAATAGCAATCAGCCCCAGCATTTT.

The gene calls are TRBV7-2 and TRBJ1-6; D remains unclear. The CDR3 length is 12 residues. V gave up 7 bases and J gave up 14 bases, with 15 bases separating them. The germline V gene encodes CDR1 SGHTA and CDR2 FQGNSA. The CDR3 bases are TGTGCCAGCACCTCGCAGAGGGAGTCCCTCCACTTT. This encodes CASTSQRESLHF.

The chain has TRBV28 and TRBJ2-5; 15 bases line up with TRBD2. This CDR3 has 18 residues. In germline, CDR1 is MDHEN, CDR2 SYDVKM. V shed 3 bases, J shed 2 bases, and the junction held 7 bases outside the gene matches. The CDR3 DNA is TGTGCCAGCAGTTTTGGACTAGCGGGGGGGCCGCTTCAAGAGACCCAGTACTTC. This sequence encodes CASSFGLAGGPLQETQYF.